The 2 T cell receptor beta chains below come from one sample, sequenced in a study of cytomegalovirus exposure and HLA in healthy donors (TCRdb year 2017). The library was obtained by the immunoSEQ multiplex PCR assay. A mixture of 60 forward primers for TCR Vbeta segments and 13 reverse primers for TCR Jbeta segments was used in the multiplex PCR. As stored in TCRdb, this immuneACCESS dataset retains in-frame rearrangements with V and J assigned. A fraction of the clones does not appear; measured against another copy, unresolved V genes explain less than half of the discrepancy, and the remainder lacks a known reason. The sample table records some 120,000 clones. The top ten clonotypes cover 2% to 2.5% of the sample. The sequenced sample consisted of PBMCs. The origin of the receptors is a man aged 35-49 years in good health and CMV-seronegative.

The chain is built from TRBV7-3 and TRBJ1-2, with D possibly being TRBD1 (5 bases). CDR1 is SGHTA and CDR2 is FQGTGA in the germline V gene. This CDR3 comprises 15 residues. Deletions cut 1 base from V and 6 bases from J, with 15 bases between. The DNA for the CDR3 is TGTGCCAGCAGCTTAATCAGGGCCGACCTTAATGGCTACACCTTC. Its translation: CASSLIRADLNGYTF.

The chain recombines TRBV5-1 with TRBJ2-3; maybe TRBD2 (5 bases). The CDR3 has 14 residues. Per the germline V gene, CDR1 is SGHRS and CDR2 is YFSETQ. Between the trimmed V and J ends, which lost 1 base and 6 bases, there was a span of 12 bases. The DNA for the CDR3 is TGCGCCAGCAGCTTGACTAGTGGAGAGGATACGCAGTATTTT. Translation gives CASSLTSGEDTQYF.